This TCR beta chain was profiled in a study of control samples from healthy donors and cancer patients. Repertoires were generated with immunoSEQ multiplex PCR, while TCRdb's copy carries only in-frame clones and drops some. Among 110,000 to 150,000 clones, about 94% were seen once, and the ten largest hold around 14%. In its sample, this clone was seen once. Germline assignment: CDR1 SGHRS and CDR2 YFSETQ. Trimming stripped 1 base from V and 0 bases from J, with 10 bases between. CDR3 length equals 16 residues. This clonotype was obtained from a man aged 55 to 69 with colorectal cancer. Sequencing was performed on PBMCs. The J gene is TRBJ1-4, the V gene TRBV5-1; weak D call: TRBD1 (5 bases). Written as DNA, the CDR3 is TGCGCCAGCAGCTTGCGAAGGGGCGCAACTAATGAAAAACTGTTTTTT. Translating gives CASSLRRGATNEKLFF. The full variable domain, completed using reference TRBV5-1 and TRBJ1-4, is KAGVTQTPRYLIKTRGQQVTLSCSPISGHRSVSWYQQTPGQGLQFLFEYFSETQRNKGNFPGRFSGRQFSNSRSEMNVSTLELGDSALYLCASSLRRGATNEKLFFGSGTQLSVL.